The next 21 T cell receptor delta chains were all read from a single sample in a study of γδ T cells in repeated Plasmodium falciparum infection. TCRdb re-processed the multiplex PCR reads via CATT. Among about 48,000 delta-chain clones listed, 1.5% to 2% were seen once. Vgamma9/Vdelta2+ and Vdelta2-negative gammadelta T cells were flow-sorted from PBMC for bulk sequencing. Sequencing was performed on gamma-delta T cells from blood. The receptors were sampled from a pool of human donors (malaria-infected and uninfected, not separated).

This clone was observed a handful of times. The chain links TRDV1 to TRDJ1; TRDD3 matches at 7 bases. TCRdb carries no J gene annotation; the J gene was assigned here by matching the DNA with germline. V trimming: 0 bases; J trimming: 0 bases; junction bases outside the gene matches: 28. This CDR3 is 24 amino acids long. CDR1 and CDR2 (germline): TSWWSYY, QGS. CDR3 region: CALGELSPLPLLGPSPMYTDKLIF. In DNA form, the CDR3 reads TGTGCTCTTGGGGAACTCTCACCCCTCCCTTTACTGGGGCCCAGCCCAATGTACACCGATAAACTCATCTTT.

In this sample, this clone turned up a few times. This chain uses TRDV2 with TRDJ1; 7 bases align to TRDD3. Here the J gene came from matching the DNA to germline, since TCRdb omits it. Per germline, CDR1 GEAIGNYY and CDR2 EKD. This CDR3 comprises 16 residues. The V and J ends lost 7 bases and 3 bases, in that order; junction bases with no gene match: 16. This chain's CDR3 is CACEGLGAQLPDKLIF. The CDR3 DNA follows: TGTGCCTGCGAGGGGCTGGGGGCGCAACTTCCCGATAAACTCATCTTT.

Many counts were recorded for this clone. TCRdb assigns this DNA the protein of a much larger clone, which departs from its translation at residue 10; this likely reflects a read error, and the protein shown comes from translating the DNA. The chain uses TRDV1 and TRDJ1, with D tentatively TRDD3 (6 bases). Germline CDR1 TSWWSYY, CDR2 QGS. CDR3 size: 15 residues. Trimming removed 3 bases at V and 8 bases at J, with 19 bases between. The CDR3 region has the DNA TGTGCTCTTGGGGATCCTATCTCGGGGGAGATGAAACTCATCTTT. This gives the protein CALGDPISGEMKLIF.

Details on this clone: A read error likely explains this, since a far larger clone differs by one base. This sequence joins TRDV2 and TRDJ3, with 10 positions matching TRDD3. TCRdb records no J gene; here it was assigned by comparing the DNA to germline. The germline V gene has CDR1 GEAIGNYY and CDR2 EKD. The CDR3 length is 19 residues. The CDR3 is CACDTVGGYASWDTRQMFF. The CDR3 DNA reads TGTGCCTGTGACACCGTGGGGGGATACGCCTCCTGGGACACCAGACAGATGTTTTTC.

In this sample, this clone turned up many times. A read error may be the cause here, since a much bigger clone is one base away. The CDR3 coding sequence is TGTGCCTGTGACACCGTAGGGGGATACGCGGATACCGATAAACTCATCTTT. Translation: CACDTVGGYADTDKLIF. This chain uses TRDV2 with TRDJ1; 10 bases align to TRDD3. Unmatched junction bases numbered 8, after V lost 0 bases and J lost 2 bases. Looked up from germline, CDR1 is GEAIGNYY and CDR2 is EKD. The CDR3 is 17 residues long.

With regard to this clone: This DNA's translation and the protein TCRdb lists, from a much larger clone, do not match at residue 7, likely due to a read error; the protein shown is translated from the DNA. This chain uses TRDV1 with TRDJ2, with 10 bases fitting TRDD3. TCRdb records no J gene; here it was assigned by comparing the DNA to germline. The CDR3 extends over 18 amino acids. Trimming at V came to 4 bases and at J to 6 bases, leaving 14 bases not matched to a gene. Per the germline V gene, CDR1 is TSWWSYY and CDR2 is QGS. The CDR3 loop is CALGALHPPWGIAAQLFF. CDR3 nucleotide sequence: TGTGCTCTTGGGGCTCTTCATCCTCCCTGGGGGATAGCAGCACAACTCTTCTTT.

This clone was seen ten or more times. The TCRdb protein comes from a much larger clone and disagrees with this DNA's translation at residue 3, likely due to a read error; the protein given here is derived from the DNA. The identical CDR3 is also encoded by other nucleotide sequences in the sample. This sequence joins TRDV3 and TRDJ1, with D uncertain. CDR1 and CDR2 from the germline V gene are TVYSNPD and GDNSRS (reference sequence). The CDR3 has 16 residues. The CDR3 loop reads CALRHLSWQYTDKLIF. DNA for the CDR3: TGTGCCCTTAGGCACCTATCCTGGCAGTACACCGATAAACTCATCTTT.

Of note for this clone: The TCRdb protein, from a much larger clone, departs from this DNA's translation at residue 15, likely by read error; the protein shown derives from the DNA. TRDV1 is the V gene, and the J gene was not called; the table's D call, TRDD3, has no DNA check behind it. This CDR3 spans 17 amino acids. Germline V gene lookup returns CDR1 TSWWSYY and CDR2 QGS. CDR3 sequence reads: CALGAGDGLEETDKPIF. The CDR3 DNA is TGTGCTCTTGGGGCGGGGGACGGTCTAGAGGAAACCGATAAACCCATCTTT.

On this clone: The translation of this DNA and the TCRdb protein of a much larger clone differ at residue 9, probably owing to a read error; the protein shown here is translated from the DNA. This sample includes further DNA sequences coding for the same CDR3. The J gene is TRDJ1, the V gene TRDV1; 11 bases are a match to TRDD3. The J gene was missing in TCRdb and was found by matching the end of the DNA to germline. The V gene end was trimmed by 2 bases and the J gene end by 2 bases; junction bases not matched to a gene: 25. CDR1 and CDR2 from the germline V gene are TSWWSYY and QGS. This CDR3 contains 23 residues. In DNA form, the CDR3 reads TGTGCTCTTGGGGAAGCGGGTGCCCTCCGACTTATACTGGGGGATAGGCGAACCGATAAACTCATCTTT. This gives the protein CALGEAGALRLILGDRRTDKLIF.

On this clone itself: A far larger clone is one base from this, pointing to a likely read error. This sample also contains other DNA sequences that code for the same CDR3. The chain joins TRDV1 to TRDJ1; no clear D. Germline-derived CDR1 and CDR2 are TSWWSYY and QGS. The CDR3 consists of 10 residues. Deletions cut 6 bases from V and 6 bases from J, with 5 bases between. The CDR3 sequence is CALGNNKLIF. In nucleotides, the CDR3 is TGTGCTCTTGGTAACAATAAACTCATCTTT.

The table lists this clone with many counts. This DNA translates differently at residue 5 from the TCRdb protein, which is that of a much larger clone; a read error is likely, and the protein shown is the DNA's own translation. In DNA form, the CDR3 reads TGTGCTCTTGGGGGACCCCTAGCGCGGGCCCGGTCGGCTTTGACAGCACAACTCTTCTTT. This codes for CALGGPLARARSALTAQLFF. The chain joins TRDV1 to TRDJ2; D remains unclear. Germline V gene data show CDR1 as TSWWSYY and CDR2 as QGS. The germline V and J ends were trimmed by 4 bases and 0 bases, with 24 bases remaining between them. The CDR3 contains 20 residues.

For this clone: A far larger clone is one base from this, pointing to a likely read error. This CDR3 is also generated by other DNA sequences in the sample. The chain uses TRDV3 and TRDJ1, with D hard to call. Matching the DNA to germline supplied the J gene, which TCRdb does not give. The CDR3 spans 11 residues. Per the germline V gene, CDR1 is TVYSNPD and CDR2 is GDNSRS (reference sequence). CDR3 region: CAGALRGKLIF. The CDR3 coding sequence is TGTGCGGGCGCCCTGCGGGGTAAACTCATCTTT.

This clone has at least ten counts. A much bigger clone sits one base away, suggesting this may be a read error. This CDR3 is also generated by other DNA sequences in the sample. This chain links TRDV1 with TRDJ1, with TRDD3 matching 8 bases. Germline V gives CDR1 TSWWSYY, CDR2 QGS. V lost 5 bases and J lost 0; bases outside the gene matches: 17. The CDR3 length is 19 residues. CDR3 nucleotide sequence: TGTGCTCTTGGGAACGTACTTGGGGATACAGAGGGGTACACCGATAAACTCATCTTT. Protein sequence: CALGNVLGDTEGYTDKLIF.

This clone appeared a few times. Only one base separates this from a far larger clonotype, so it likely reflects a read error. Other nucleotide sequences from this sample produce the same CDR3. J gene calling gave no result, while the V gene is TRDV1; the table's D call of TRDD3 was not tested on the DNA. Germline V lookup: CDR1 TSWWSYY, CDR2 QGS. CDR3 size: 14 residues. CDR3 amino acids: CALGVPNVPDKLIF. Here the CDR3 DNA reads TGTGCTCTTGGGGTCCCAAATGTGCCGGATAAGCTCATCTTT.

Remarks on this clone: TCRdb attributes to this sequence the protein of a much larger clone, which differs from the DNA translation at residue 15; a read error is likely, and the protein displayed is translated from the DNA. V gene TRDV1 combines with J gene TRDJ1; TRDD3 aligns across 9 bases. No J gene is reported in TCRdb; it was inferred here by comparing the DNA with germline. CDR1 is TSWWSYY, CDR2 QGS, per germline. CDR3 length equals 21 residues. J gave up 1 base and V 0 bases, and 18 bases lay outside the gene matches. CDR3 sequence: CALGELDPTVIGGYSTDKLIF. In nucleotides, the CDR3 is TGTGCTCTTGGGGAACTAGATCCTACTGTTATCGGGGGATACAGCACCGATAAACTCATCTTT.

This clone was picked up a small number of times. The amino acid sequence in TCRdb belongs to a much larger clone and departs from this DNA's translation at residue 14, likely a sequencing read error; the sequence shown is translated from the DNA. The chain combines TRDV1 with TRDJ1, with 8 bases aligning to TRDD3. No J gene was available from TCRdb, and it was assigned here by a germline match of the DNA. The CDR3 runs 19 residues. Trimming removed 0 bases from V and 7 bases from J; junction bases left unmatched: 19. Germline CDR1 is TSWWSYY and CDR2 is QGS. CDR3 sequence: CALGELVPTGDKLVRKLIF. The CDR3, as DNA: TGTGCTCTTGGGGAACTAGTACCTACGGGGGATAAATTAGTACGTAAACTCATCTTT.

This clone was observed at least ten times. The chain carries TRDV1 and TRDJ1, with a possible D match to TRDD3 (5 bases). Germline lookup yields CDR1 TSWWSYY and CDR2 QGS. The CDR3 extends over 24 amino acids. Between the trimmed V and J ends, which lost 5 bases and 0 bases, there was a span of 40 bases. CDR3 loop: CALGSPGGFYLLTTVWAYTDKLIF. In DNA, the CDR3 is TGTGCTCTTGGGAGCCCAGGGGGTTTCTACCTCCTCACAACAGTTTGGGCGTACACCGATAAACTCATCTTT.

Regarding this clone: TCRdb attributes to this sequence the protein of a much larger clone, which differs from the DNA translation at residue 13; a read error is likely, and the protein displayed is translated from the DNA. The chain joins TRDV1 to TRDJ1; 7 positions match TRDD2. TCRdb is silent on the J gene; assignment here came from matching the DNA to germline. The CDR3 is 19 amino acids. The trim removed 1 base at V and 1 base at J, leaving 15 bases unmatched. Germline CDR1 TSWWSYY, CDR2 QGS. For the CDR3, the DNA is TGTGCTCTTGGGGAACCGGGGTTCCTACGGTCTATAGGCACCGATAAACTCATCTTT. Its translation is CALGEPGFLRSIGTDKLIF.

Ten or more counts support this clone. TCRdb shows a much larger clone's protein in place of this DNA's translation, and the two differ at residue 8, likely through a read error; the protein shown is translated from the DNA. This chain links TRDV2 with TRDJ1; D remains ambiguous. The CDR3 runs 16 residues. CDR1 and CDR2 from the germline V gene are GEAIGNYY and EKD. The germline V and J ends were trimmed by 3 bases and 0 bases, with 16 bases remaining between them. The CDR3 protein is CACDALYALYTDKLIF. The CDR3 nucleotides are TGTGCCTGTGACGCTCTATATGCCTTGTACACCGATAAACTCATCTTT.

The table lists this clone with a few counts. The protein given by TCRdb reflects a much larger clone and differs at residue 7 from this DNA's translation, likely from a read error; the protein shown is the DNA's translation. V is TRDV1 and J is TRDJ1; D is perhaps TRDD3 (5 bases). CDR1 and CDR2 (germline): TSWWSYY, QGS. Trimming removed 1 base at V and 0 bases at J, with 21 bases between. The CDR3 is made up of 19 amino acids. CDR3 region: CALGERLLATGTHTDKLIF. The CDR3 DNA follows: TGTGCTCTTGGGGAACGGCTCCTGGCGACGGGGACCCACACCGATAAACTCATCTTT.

Regarding this clone: TCRdb assigns this DNA the protein of a much larger clone, which departs from its translation at residue 15; this likely reflects a read error, and the protein shown comes from translating the DNA. V gene TRDV2 was called; the J gene was not; the table calls TRDD3, which could not be checked here. The CDR3 contains 17 residues. CDR1 GEAIGNYY and CDR2 EKD come from the germline V gene. CDR3 DNA: TGTGCCTGTGACTCAGTACTGGGGGATAGAACATCCGATAAACCCATCTTT. Its protein is CACDSVLGDRTSDKPIF.